This T cell receptor beta chain was retrieved from a study of blood T cells in healthy people across ages. Alongside a J-beta primer mix, a sample-barcoded 5' primer served in a second PCR lasting about 7 to 12 cycles. TCRdb re-called the 5' RACE reads with MiXCR, one entry per CDR3 protein. The table records about 2 million distinct CDR3 sequences, 40% to 55% of them present only once. The germline CDR1 and CDR2 sequences are SNHLY and FYNNEI. The CDR3 extends over 17 amino acids. V lost 8 bases to trimming and J lost 11 bases, with 33 bases between them. The chain recombines TRBV2 with TRBJ2-5; either TRBD1 or TRBD2 may fit D (5 bases each). Material for sequencing was blood. This receptor was identified in a woman in her thirties or forties in good health. CDR3 residues: CASPRARRAGSYNEQYF. The CDR3 bases are TGTGCCAGCCCCAGGGCCCGGCGGGCCGGCTCCTACAATGAGCAGTACTTC.